This T cell receptor beta chain was retrieved from a study of control samples from healthy donors and cancer patients (dated by TCRdb to the early 2020s). Reading from cysteine to phenylalanine, the CDR3 counts 13 amino acids. Only the CDR3 region is kept as DNA, spanning 39 bases read in frame from base 1. CDR1 LGHNT and CDR2 FRNRAP are derived from the germline V gene. V and J lose 0 bases and 6 bases, and a span of 8 bases separates them. The library was prepared using the immunoSEQ multiplex PCR assay. TCRdb holds this immuneACCESS table with in-frame rearrangements only. Some clones are missing; in checked studies, unresolved V genes explain under half, and the rest has no known cause. Counted in this sample were about 100,000 clones; around four fifths of them appeared once. The ten top clones hold around 20% of the sample. Comments on this clone: Its antigen is still unknown. No qualities accompany the bases; no much larger clone lies one base away.

Recombination joined TRBV12-5 with TRBJ1-1; no D gene call is confident. This clonotype originated in a man under 40 in good health. Material for sequencing was blood. CDR3 reads: CASGLVQRSEAFF. The DNA sequence follows: TGTGCTAGTGGTTTGGTACAACGGTCTGAAGCTTTCTTT.